These 6 T cell receptor beta chains originate from one sample sequenced in a study of monozygotic twins with inflammatory bowel disease. Reanalyzing the 5' RACE reads, TCRdb keeps one entry per CDR3 protein, without DNA. This sample contains more than 120,000 distinct CDR3 sequences. The sequenced material came from blood. These receptors originate from a human donor with ulcerative colitis or Crohn's disease, or a healthy co-twin of an affected twin (not recorded which).

This chain joins TRBV7-2 and TRBJ1-6; TCRdb's D call of TRBD1 is untestable without DNA. Germline V gene data show CDR1 as SGHTA and CDR2 as FQGNSA. This CDR3 has 14 residues. CDR3 in amino acids: CASSPTGDPSPLHF.

This chain links TRBV6-2 or TRBV6-3 with TRBJ2-5; the TCRdb call, TRBD1, lacks DNA for checking. Germline lookup yields CDR1 MNHEY and CDR2 SVGEGT. The length of the CDR3 is 13 residues. CDR3: CASSPGDARAQYF.

The rearrangement links TRBV5-1 to TRBJ2-7; there is no DNA to check the TCRdb D call of TRBD1. CDR1 is SGHRS and CDR2 is YFSETQ in the germline V gene. The CDR3 is made up of 16 amino acids. CDR3 loop: CASSSGGGRVSYEQYF.

The CDR3 loop is CASSYGTGASANTGELFF. The chain is built from TRBV7-6 and TRBJ2-2; TCRdb names TRBD1, which stays unverified in the absence of DNA. CDR1 and CDR2 from the germline V gene are SGHVS and FNYEAQ. The CDR3 has 18 residues.

The genes are TRBV6-5 and TRBJ1-6. This CDR3 is 13 amino acids long. CDR1 and CDR2 (germline): MNHEY, SVGAGI. CDR3 sequence reads: CASSYGELTPLHF.

CDR3 sequence: CASSFSLGGARETQYF. V gene TRBV5-1 combines with J gene TRBJ2-5; the TRBD2 assignment by TCRdb is unverifiable without DNA. The CDR3 sequence is 16 residues long. CDR1 is SGHRS, CDR2 YFSETQ, per germline.